The 11 T cell receptor beta chains reported below all come from one sample, sequenced in a study of shared clonotypes between healthy human individuals. Method: immunoSEQ multiplex PCR; TCRdb's copy keeps in-frame clones and lacks some. The sample carries under 850,000 clones, 80% to 95% recorded once. In the naive CD8 group, cells lacked CD45RO and were positively selected for CCR7, so terminally differentiated effector memory CD45RA+ cells were left out. Sequencing was performed on naive CD8+ T cells sorted from blood. The receptors were sampled from a man aged 25 to 40 in good health.

V is TRBV5-4 and J is TRBJ2-2, with D possibly being TRBD2 (6 bases). This CDR3 spans 15 amino acids. V shed 7 bases and J shed 1 base, with 14 bases lying between them. The germline V gene encodes CDR1 SGHNT and CDR2 YYREEE (reference sequence). CDR3 in amino acids: CASGRLGGNTGELFF. The CDR3 DNA is TGTGCCAGCGGAAGGTTGGGAGGGAACACCGGGGAGCTGTTTTTT.

The chain is built from TRBV4-1 and TRBJ2-4; TRBD2 matches at 12 bases. The CDR3 consists of 14 residues. Germline-derived CDR1 and CDR2 are MGHRA and YSYEKL. Trimming removed 4 bases from V and 7 bases from J; junction bases left unmatched: 2. The CDR3 DNA sequence: TGCGCCAGCAGCCCTCTAGCGGGAGGGAACATTCAGTACTTC. It codes for CASSPLAGGNIQYF.

The chain carries TRBV9 and TRBJ2-5; 8 positions agree with TRBD2. The CDR3 runs 14 residues. Trimming at V came to 3 bases and at J to 3 bases, leaving 4 bases not matched to a gene. CDR1 and CDR2 (germline): SGDLS, YYNGEE. The CDR3 DNA reads TGTGCCAGCAGCGCCTTTAGCGGGGAAGAGACCCAGTACTTC. Translation: CASSAFSGEETQYF.

This clone was counted ten times or more. The J gene is TRBJ2-7, the V gene TRBV6-5; 7 bases are shared with TRBD1. Germline loops: CDR1 MNHEY, CDR2 SVGAGI. This CDR3 is built from 13 residues. The ends lost 4 bases at V and 2 bases at J; junction bases unmatched: 2. Here the CDR3 DNA reads TGTGCCAGCAGTTCGCAGGGGGCCTACGAGCAGTACTTC. This gives the protein CASSSQGAYEQYF.

The sample holds one count of this clone. The gene calls are TRBV7-9 and TRBJ1-1; D is undetermined. The germline V gene encodes CDR1 SEHNR and CDR2 FQNEAQ (reference sequence). The CDR3 runs 14 residues. Trimming cost V 2 bases and J 4 bases, with 11 bases left between them. The DNA of the CDR3 is TGTGCCAGCAGCTTATCGCCGGGCGGCACTGAAGCTTTCTTT. Translating gives CASSLSPGGTEAFF. The full variable domain, with the rest looked up from reference TRBV7-9 and TRBJ1-1, is DTGVSQNPRHKITKRGQNVTFRCDPISEHNRLYWYRQTLGQGPEFLTYFQNEAQLEKSRLLSDRFSAERPKGSFSTLEIQRTEQGDSAMYLCASSLSPGGTEAFFGQGTRLTVV.

This chain links TRBV13 with TRBJ2-7; 10 positions agree with TRBD1. The germline V gene has CDR1 PRHDT and CDR2 FYEKMQ (reference sequence). CDR3 length: 15 amino acids. The J segment lost 7 bases and the V segment lost 0 bases, leaving 6 bases of the junction unmatched. The DNA of the CDR3 is TGTGCCAGCAGCTTAGGCCTGACAGGGGGCCGGGAGCAGTACTTC. It specifies CASSLGLTGGREQYF.

The chain carries TRBV29-1 and TRBJ2-1; D assignment may be TRBD1 or TRBD2 (6 bases each). The V gene's germline CDR1 is SQVTM and CDR2 ANQGSEA. The CDR3 is 15 residues long. V gave up 4 bases and J gave up 1 base, with 14 bases separating them. The CDR3, as DNA: TGCAGCGTTGTTAACAGGGCGGGGTCCTACAATGAGCAGTTCTTC. Amino acid sequence: CSVVNRAGSYNEQFF.

J is TRBJ2-7 and V is TRBV7-9; perhaps TRBD1 as D (5 bases). Germline V gives CDR1 SEHNR, CDR2 FQNEAQ (reference sequence). The CDR3 length is 16 residues. V was trimmed by 0 bases and J by 5 bases, leaving 17 bases between them. CDR3: CASSLAPGLGRDEQYF. CDR3 sequence (DNA): TGTGCCAGCAGCTTAGCGCCAGGGCTTGGTAGGGACGAGCAGTACTTC.

V gene TRBV7-6 combines with J gene TRBJ2-1, with TRBD1 identical over 8 bases. The germline gives CDR1 SGHVS, CDR2 FNYEAQ. The CDR3 length is 14 residues. V trimming: 5 bases; J trimming: 8 bases; junction bases outside the gene matches: 8. Written as DNA, the CDR3 is TGTGCCAGCAGCCTCGGACAGGGCTGGGATGAGCAGTTCTTC. Its translation: CASSLGQGWDEQFF.

This clone was picked up one time. The chain links TRBV6-5 to TRBJ2-7; TRBD1 might be the D (5 bases). Trimming stripped 1 base from V and 4 bases from J, with 17 bases between. Germline lookup yields CDR1 MNHEY and CDR2 SVGAGI. The CDR3 is 16 residues long. CDR3 in DNA: TGTGCCAGCAGTTACTTTGCAGGGATGTCGTCGTACGAGCAGTACTTC. It specifies CASSYFAGMSSYEQYF.

The chain's CDR3 is CASSQARTGAAYEQYF. CDR3 DNA: TGCGCCAGCAGCCAAGCCCGGACGGGGGCAGCCTACGAGCAGTACTTC. The genes are TRBV4-3 and TRBJ2-7, with D perhaps TRBD1 or TRBD2 (6 bases each). Germline values: CDR1 LGHNA, CDR2 YSLEER. Trimming removed 1 base from V and 2 bases from J, with 15 bases in between. The length of the CDR3 is 16 residues.